This entry features one TCR beta chain sequence. These data are taken from a study of blood T cell repertoires in COVID-19. Some clones are missing from TCRdb's copy, which holds only in-frame ones; the method was immunoSEQ multiplex PCR. This sample has roughly 95,000 clones, with 85% to 95% found just once. The junction had 6 bases not matched to a gene; V was cut back by 1 base and J by 9 bases. Germline CDR1 and CDR2: SGHTA and FQGTGA. The CDR3 sequence is 15 residues long. The receptor comes from a woman aged 45-65 years in a cohort sampled during active COVID-19. The sample comprised peripheral blood. The rearrangement uses TRBV7-3 and TRBJ2-1; TRBD2 matches at 10 bases. The CDR3 DNA follows: TGTGCCAGCAGCTTAAGGCTAGCGGGAGCGGGTGAGCAGTTCTTC. Residues: CASSLRLAGAGEQFF.